These T cell receptor beta chains were read from a single sample in a study of OX40 agonist ivuxolimab in advanced cancers. Sequencing used immunoSEQ multiplex PCR; TCRdb keeps in-frame clones, though not all of them. The sample has 77,000 or so clones, more than 70% seen once. The sequences come from CD4+ or CD8+ T cells sorted from blood, collected in a trial of the OX40 agonist ivuxolimab. Source of these receptors: an adult with an advanced solid tumor such as melanoma, head and neck, liver or kidney cancer. CDR3s include the opening cysteine and the closing phenylalanine or tryptophan. The D gene is left open where the match is weak. A clone size is listed for some rows: how often the clone was seen (once, few, many), or a class if it is expanded.

CDR3aa	CDR3nt	abundance	d_gene	v_gene	j_gene
CASSLSPGVGEQYF	TGTGCCAGCAGTTTATCCCCAGGGGTTGGCGAGCAGTACTTC	once	NA	TRBV28	TRBJ2-7
CASSSGTNYGYTF	TGTGCCAGCAGCTCAGGGACTAACTATGGCTACACCTTC	NA	NA	TRBV5-5	TRBJ1-2
CASRQGIQPQHF	TGTGCCAGTCGACAGGGGATTCAGCCCCAGCATTTT	NA	TRBD1	TRBV19	TRBJ1-5
CASSSTRAGNTIYF	TGTGCCAGCAGCTCAACACGGGCTGGAAACACCATATATTTT	NA	NA	TRBV5-4	TRBJ1-3
CASTRQGGTNEKLFF	TGTGCCAGCACCCGACAGGGTGGGACTAATGAAAAACTGTTTTTT	NA	TRBD1	TRBV6-1	TRBJ1-4
CASSGLGWESGNEQFF	TGTGCCAGCAGCGGGCTGGGGTGGGAGTCGGGCAATGAGCAGTTCTTC	NA	NA	TRBV9	TRBJ2-1
CASSYRGQAFF	TGTGCCAGCAGCTACAGGGGGCAAGCTTTCTTT	few	TRBD1	TRBV7-8	TRBJ1-1
CASSRSIDTDTQYF	TGTGCCAGCAGTCGATCTATAGACACAGATACGCAGTATTTT	NA	NA	TRBV27	TRBJ2-3
CATETGYSTDTQYF	TGTGCCACCGAGACAGGATATAGCACAGATACGCAGTATTTT	NA	NA	TRBV30	TRBJ2-3
CAWRKKGQSFHEQYF	TGTGCCTGGAGGAAAAAGGGACAGTCATTTCACGAGCAGTACTTC	NA	TRBD1	TRBV30	TRBJ2-7
CAWSVLRTEAFF	TGTGCCTGGAGTGTGCTCCGAACTGAAGCTTTCTTT	once	NA	TRBV30	TRBJ1-1
CSARVSEQFF	TGCAGTGCTAGAGTTTCCGAGCAGTTCTTC	NA	NA	TRBV20-1	TRBJ2-1
CASSESGRSNYGYTF	TGTGCCAGCAGTGAATCTGGCAGATCTAACTATGGCTACACCTTC	NA	NA	TRBV25-1	TRBJ1-2
CASSGGQGVVGTEAFF	TGTGCCAGCAGTGGGGGTCAGGGGGTGGTGGGCACTGAAGCTTTCTTT	NA	TRBD1	TRBV2	TRBJ1-1
CASSLAGPASTDTQYF	TGCGCCAGCAGCTTGGCCGGTCCCGCTAGCACAGATACGCAGTATTTT	few	NA	TRBV5-1	TRBJ2-3
CASSFGQKETQYF	TGTGCCAGCAGCTTTGGACAGAAAGAGACCCAGTACTTC	NA	NA	TRBV11-2	TRBJ2-5
CASSPSPDRNEQYF	TGTGCCAGCAGCCCCTCCCCGGACCGGAACGAGCAGTACTTC	once	NA	TRBV9	TRBJ2-7
CASSAAGTVNQPQHF	TGTGCCAGCAGTGCAGCCGGGACAGTCAATCAGCCCCAGCATTTT	NA	TRBD1	TRBV25-1	TRBJ1-5
CASRRPDRSDEQYF	TGTGCCAGCAGACGCCCGGACAGGTCGGACGAGCAGTACTTC	NA	TRBD1	TRBV6-1	TRBJ2-7
CASSRPPAQEQYF	TGCGCCAGCAGTCGTCCTCCGGCCCAAGAGCAGTACTTC	NA	NA	TRBV7-9	TRBJ2-7
CASSLGLASHNEQFF	TGCGCCAGCAGCTTAGGACTAGCGAGCCACAATGAGCAGTTCTTC	NA	TRBD2	TRBV5-1	TRBJ2-1
CASSFRGYEQFF	TGCGCCAGCAGCTTCCGGGGTTATGAGCAGTTCTTC	NA	NA	TRBV5-1	TRBJ2-1
CASSPTSGHVDTQYF	TGCGCCAGCAGCCCCACTAGCGGGCACGTAGATACGCAGTATTTT	NA	TRBD2	TRBV5-1	TRBJ2-3
CASRLTQNTEAFF	TGTGCCAGCAGACTAACACAGAACACTGAAGCTTTCTTT	NA	NA	TRBV28	TRBJ1-1
CASSTVRTNNEQFF	TGTGCCAGCAGCACCGTCCGAACTAACAATGAGCAGTTCTTC	NA	NA	TRBV21-1	TRBJ2-1
CASSRGPGRGIQETQYF	TGTGCCAGCAGTCGTGGGCCAGGGCGGGGGATCCAAGAGACCCAGTACTTC	few	TRBD2	TRBV2	TRBJ2-5
CASRNQGNTEAFF	TGTGCCAGCCGGAATCAGGGGAACACTGAAGCTTTCTTT	NA	NA	TRBV18	TRBJ1-1